This TCR beta chain is drawn from a study of control samples from healthy donors and cancer patients. Produced via immunoSEQ multiplex PCR; TCRdb's table is partial and in-frame only. The sample lists over 80,000 clones, around 92% seen once, with about 15% in the top ten. The CDR3 contains 14 residues. Germline CDR1 and CDR2: SGHTA and FQGNSA. Trimming removed 5 bases at V and 1 base at J, with 9 bases between. The chain recombines TRBV7-2 with TRBJ1-3, with D tentatively TRBD1 (5 bases). This clonotype was obtained from a man under 40 in good health. The specimen was blood. The CDR3 reads CASSLGGSGNTIYF. The CDR3 nucleotides are TGTGCCAGCAGCCTCGGGGGGTCTGGAAACACCATATATTTT. Full variable domain (rest looked up from reference TRBV7-2 and TRBJ1-3): GAGVSQSPSNKVTEKGKDVELRCDPISGHTALYWYRQSLGQGLEFLIYFQGNSAPDKSGLPSDRFSAERTGGSVSTLTIQRTQQEDSAVYLCASSLGGSGNTIYFGEGSWLTVV.